These T cell receptor beta chains were read from a single sample in a study of blood T cells in healthy people across ages. TCRdb called the 5' RACE reads again in MiXCR, with one record for every CDR3 protein. The sample holds hundreds of thousands of distinct CDR3 sequences, roughly 56% seen once. Sequencing used blood. These receptors were collected from a man aged 40-50 years in good health. Both conserved end residues are part of each CDR3. D genes are given only for firm matches. Only part of the rows carry a size: once, few, many, or a class if the clone is expanded.

V	D	J	size	DNA	CDR3
TRBV7-2	NA	TRBJ1-6	few	TGTGCCAGCAGCTTACAACAGCTTGGTTATAATTCACCCCTCCACTTT	CASSLQQLGYNSPLHF
TRBV20-1	NA	TRBJ2-5	few	TGCAGTGCCATGAAGGATGGGACAAATGGGGAGACCCAGTACTTC	CSAMKDGTNGETQYF
TRBV7-9	NA	TRBJ1-6	NA	TGTGCCAGCAGCTTCTCGGAGTACATTCCCCTCCACTTT	CASSFSEYIPLHF
TRBV20-1	TRBD1	TRBJ1-2	NA	TGCAGTGCTAGAGATGACAGGGAGGAATATGGCTACACCTTC	CSARDDREEYGYTF
TRBV21-1	NA	TRBJ2-7	few	TGTGCCAGCCTTGGACAGGGGGCTGAGGAGCAGTACTTC	CASLGQGAEEQYF
TRBV20-1	TRBD1	TRBJ1-2	few	TGCAGTGCTAGATATCCAGGGGGCCATTATGGCTACACCTTC	CSARYPGGHYGYTF
TRBV6-6	NA	TRBJ2-3	NA	TGTGCAGCCGGGAGCACAGATACGCAGTATTTT	CAAGSTDTQYF
TRBV18	NA	TRBJ1-1	NA	TGTGCCAGCTCAGCGGACAGTAACACTGAAGTTTTCTTT	CASSADSNTEVFF
TRBV12-5	NA	TRBJ2-5	NA	TGTGCTAGTGGGCTGACAGGCCTAGACGGGACCCAGTACTTC	CASGLTGLDGTQYF
TRBV12-5	NA	TRBJ1-1	NA	TGTGCTAGTGGTTTACGGGGGGGGGACACTGAAGCTTTCTTT	CASGLRGGDTEAFF
TRBV29-1	TRBD1	TRBJ1-2	NA	TGCAGCGGGACAGGGGGCGCGAACTATGGCTACACCTTC	CSGTGGANYGYTF
TRBV29-1	NA	TRBJ1-2	few	TGCAGCGGACGTGGGGGAAAAGACTATGGCTACACCTTC	CSGRGGKDYGYTF
TRBV7-9	TRBD1	TRBJ2-7	NA	TGTGCCAGCAGCTTAAGGGGAGGACAGGGGGTATCTGGCGAGCAGTACTTC	CASSLRGGQGVSGEQYF
TRBV28	NA	TRBJ2-3	NA	TGTGCCACCTTAGCGGTGGGGTACGGAGATACGCAGTATTTT	CATLAVGYGDTQYF
TRBV20-1	NA	TRBJ1-2	NA	TGCAGTGCTACCCCGATTCTTAATTCCTATGGCTACACCTTC	CSATPILNSYGYTF
TRBV6-2/TRBV6-3	NA	TRBJ2-3	NA	TGTGCCAGCAGTTTCGCCCTCCTGACCGACACTAGTACAGATACGCAGTATTTT	CASSFALLTDTSTDTQYF
TRBV3-1	NA	TRBJ1-4	NA	TGTGCCAGCAGCCAAGCAGGGCCCCGGGAAAAACTGTTTTTT	CASSQAGPREKLFF
TRBV28	NA	TRBJ1-6	NA	TGTGCCACCGAGTCACAGAGCTCCTATAATTCACCCCTCCACTTT	CATESQSSYNSPLHF
TRBV6-5	TRBD1	TRBJ1-2	NA	TGTGCCAGCAGTTACTCCCCAGACAGGGGGAACTATGGCTACACCTTC	CASSYSPDRGNYGYTF
TRBV4-3	NA	TRBJ2-2	NA	TGCGCCAGCAGCCAAGAAATTTTGGGCGGGTTCGGCGGGGAGCTGTTTTTT	CASSQEILGGFGGELFF
TRBV12-3/TRBV12-4	NA	TRBJ2-1	NA	TGTGCCAGCAGTTTAGGGTGGGGCGATGAGCAGTTCTTC	CASSLGWGDEQFF
TRBV12-3/TRBV12-4	NA	TRBJ1-2	NA	TGTGCCAGCAGTTTTTTAGGGGGGGCCACCTATGGCTACACCTTC	CASSFLGGATYGYTF
TRBV10-3	NA	TRBJ1-2	NA	TGTGCCATCAGCAGGGACGGGATCTATGGCTACACCTTC	CAISRDGIYGYTF
TRBV4-2	NA	TRBJ1-4	NA	TGTGCCAGCAGCCAAGAGTTCTCTGTGGGGATCAACCACAATGAAAAACTGTTTTTT	CASSQEFSVGINHNEKLFF
TRBV3-1	NA	TRBJ2-5	NA	TGTGCCAGCAGCCCCCGAGTCGACCAAGAGACCCAGTACTTC	CASSPRVDQETQYF
TRBV15	TRBD1	TRBJ1-1	NA	TGTGCCACCAGACAGGGGGTGAACACTGAAGCTTTCTTT	CATRQGVNTEAFF
TRBV6-1	NA	TRBJ2-7	NA	TGTGCCAGCAGTGAAAGTGGCAAGCGGTCGAGCTCCTACGAGCAGTACTTC	CASSESGKRSSSYEQYF
TRBV12-3/TRBV12-4	TRBD1	TRBJ1-2	few	TGTGCCAGCAGTTTTGAACAGGGGGCGGGGGGCTACACCTTC	CASSFEQGAGGYTF
TRBV29-1	NA	TRBJ2-3	once	TGCAGCGCACTCGAGGGGAGGGGGAGCACAGATACGCAGTATTTT	CSALEGRGSTDTQYF
TRBV18	TRBD2	TRBJ2-7	NA	TGTGCCAGCTCACTGGGACTAGCCAACAACGAGCAGTACTTC	CASSLGLANNEQYF
TRBV7-9	TRBD2	TRBJ2-1	once	TGTGCCAGCAGCTATCGGACTAGCGGGGAATACAATGAGCAGTTCTTC	CASSYRTSGEYNEQFF
TRBV12-3/TRBV12-4	TRBD1	TRBJ1-4	NA	TGTGCCAGCAGTTTGAGACAGGGTACGGAAAAACTGTTTTTT	CASSLRQGTEKLFF
TRBV20-1	NA	TRBJ1-6	NA	TGCAGTGCTAGGGAGACAGCAAGTAATTCACCCCTCCACTTT	CSARETASNSPLHF
TRBV28	NA	TRBJ2-7	NA	TGTGCCAGCAGTTCAGTGAACTACGAGCAGTACTTC	CASSSVNYEQYF
TRBV5-1	NA	TRBJ2-7	few	TGCGCCAGCAGCCCGCCCAGAGCGGGCTCCTACGAGCAGTACTTC	CASSPPRAGSYEQYF
TRBV29-1	NA	TRBJ2-7	few	TGCAGCGTTGAAGAGGGTGAATACGAGCAGTACTTC	CSVEEGEYEQYF
TRBV11-2	TRBD2	TRBJ2-3	few	TGTGCCAGCAGCGTTAGCGGGAGGAGCACAGATACGCAGTATTTT	CASSVSGRSTDTQYF
TRBV28	TRBD2	TRBJ2-5	NA	TGTGCCAGCAGGCTTGGGAGGCGGGGGAACCAAGAGACCCAGTACTTC	CASRLGRRGNQETQYF
TRBV7-2	NA	TRBJ2-2	NA	TGTGCCAGCAGCTTAGCGGGGGGATACACCGGGGAGCTGTTTTTT	CASSLAGGYTGELFF
TRBV12-3/TRBV12-4	NA	TRBJ1-4	few	TGTGCCAGCCGAGAGTATGGGGCTAATGAAAAACTGTTTTTT	CASREYGANEKLFF